Listed below are T cell receptor beta chains from one sample, sequenced in a study of OX40 agonist ivuxolimab in advanced cancers. Some clones are missing from TCRdb's copy, which holds only in-frame ones; the method was immunoSEQ multiplex PCR. The sample includes fewer than 95,000 clones, 90% to 95% of them seen just once. The source material was CD4+ or CD8+ T cells sorted from blood, sampled in a trial of the OX40 agonist ivuxolimab. The receptors originated from an adult with an advanced solid tumor such as melanoma, head and neck, liver or kidney cancer. The CDR3 runs from the conserved cysteine through the conserved F or W. Each record gives: clone size, V gene, J gene, CDR3 protein. Some rows mark clone size as missing; the rest say once, few, many or name a class of expanded clone.

clone_size: -
v_call: TRBV2
j_call: TRBJ1-5
cdr3_aa: CASSRTDPSNQPQHF

clone_size: -
v_call: TRBV30
j_call: TRBJ1-2
cdr3_aa: CAWRPDPRYGYTF

clone_size: few
v_call: TRBV5-1
j_call: TRBJ2-3
cdr3_aa: CASSEADTQYF

clone_size: -
v_call: TRBV29-1
j_call: TRBJ1-3
cdr3_aa: CSVGHNQDGTIYF

clone_size: -
v_call: TRBV7-3
j_call: TRBJ2-2
cdr3_aa: CASSLNSLEGTSGELFF

clone_size: -
v_call: TRBV6-5
j_call: TRBJ1-2
cdr3_aa: CASSRGGLGYGYTF

clone_size: once
v_call: TRBV9
j_call: TRBJ2-2
cdr3_aa: CASSVTGTGTGELFF

clone_size: -
v_call: TRBV30
j_call: TRBJ1-2
cdr3_aa: CAWSGGQGTPYGYTF

clone_size: -
v_call: TRBV4-3
j_call: TRBJ1-6
cdr3_aa: CASSQFGGGANFSPLHF

clone_size: -
v_call: TRBV7-6
j_call: TRBJ2-2
cdr3_aa: CASSLRSQPTGELFF

clone_size: -
v_call: TRBV7-6
j_call: TRBJ2-3
cdr3_aa: CASQSGKGRDTQYF

clone_size: -
v_call: TRBV4-3
j_call: TRBJ2-3
cdr3_aa: CASSLERGLTFDTQYF

clone_size: -
v_call: TRBV11-3
j_call: TRBJ2-3
cdr3_aa: CASSLDQEDTQYF

clone_size: -
v_call: TRBV30
j_call: TRBJ1-2
cdr3_aa: CAWTLGQGGSYGYTF

clone_size: -
v_call: TRBV30
j_call: TRBJ1-3
cdr3_aa: CAWSTFAGALYGNTIYF

clone_size: -
v_call: TRBV18
j_call: TRBJ2-3
cdr3_aa: CASSPGTSASTDTQYF

clone_size: -
v_call: TRBV18
j_call: TRBJ1-2
cdr3_aa: CASSPEDRVFDGYTF

clone_size: once
v_call: TRBV11-3
j_call: TRBJ1-6
cdr3_aa: CASSRRAYNSPLHF

clone_size: -
v_call: TRBV10-3
j_call: TRBJ2-1
cdr3_aa: CAISTLRTAGNEQFF

clone_size: -
v_call: TRBV27
j_call: TRBJ2-3
cdr3_aa: CASSLSGGLARTDTQYF

clone_size: -
v_call: TRBV19
j_call: TRBJ2-1
cdr3_aa: CASSISTLSYNEQFF

clone_size: -
v_call: TRBV7-9
j_call: TRBJ2-1
cdr3_aa: CASSPTPTSGRSVFF

clone_size: few
v_call: TRBV11-2
j_call: TRBJ2-7
cdr3_aa: CASSPGTTEQYF

clone_size: -
v_call: TRBV27
j_call: TRBJ2-1
cdr3_aa: CASSPLAGAWNEQFF

clone_size: -
v_call: TRBV6-6
j_call: TRBJ1-1
cdr3_aa: CASTSPRTADWAFF

clone_size: -
v_call: TRBV29-1
j_call: TRBJ1-2
cdr3_aa: CSVGSYRGGYGYTF

clone_size: -
v_call: TRBV5-4
j_call: TRBJ2-1
cdr3_aa: CASSLPGGYNEQFF

clone_size: -
v_call: TRBV18
j_call: TRBJ1-3
cdr3_aa: CASSPQPGQLSSGNTIYF